This T cell receptor (beta chain) stems from a study of CD8+ T cells in alopecia areata. At the level of the study: Dosing with tofacitinib proceeded for 6 to 18 months, followed by 6 months off drug.

RNA extraction and reverse transcription yielded cDNA as sequencing template. TCRdb keeps only in-frame clones here, not all; method: immunoSEQ multiplex PCR. The sample lists about 210,000 clones, under 40% occurring once. Whole-study findings and limits: In blood and scalp, many expanded lesional clones persisted during tofacitinib. Affected lesional scalp, above all in alopecia totalis/universalis, was more clonal than normal scalp. Tofacitinib yielded significantly lower scalp clonality and fewer expanded CD8+ clones among the top 100.

Per the germline V gene, CDR1 is SEHNR and CDR2 is FQNEAQ (reference sequence). This CDR3 region has 14 residues. V was clipped by 3 bases and J by 6 bases, with 15 bases between them. Documented treatment: oral pan-JAK inhibitor, 5-10 mg twice daily. A note on this clone: Antigen unknown.

The sample here was CD4+ T cells sorted from blood, taken at approximately week 30, from a patient treated with tofacitinib. The sequence was collected from a human donor with alopecia areata. The chain links TRBV7-9 to TRBJ2-7; weak D call: TRBD1 (6 bases). Here the CDR3 DNA reads TGTGCCAGCAGCTTTTCGGCGGACAGTGTCGAGCAGTACTTC. It is translated as CASSFSADSVEQYF.